This T cell receptor (beta chain) was sequenced for a study of cytomegalovirus exposure and HLA in healthy donors. Both 60 Vbeta primers and 13 Jbeta primers went into the PCR. Data came from immunoSEQ multiplex PCR; TCRdb stores just in-frame clones and leaves some out. Counted here are around 180,000 clones, about four fifths occurring once; the ten biggest clones make up 1.5% to 2%. The CDR3 totals 15 residues. V lost 4 bases and J lost 1, with 16 bases in between. In germline, CDR1 is GTSNPN, CDR2 SVGIG (reference sequence). This clone is a singleton in its sample. Sequencing was performed on PBMCs. This sequence joins TRBV30 and TRBJ2-5; possible D gene TRBD1, 5 bases. The sequence was collected from a man aged 18 to 29 in good health and CMV-seronegative. The CDR3 sequence: CAWTKGTGFQETQYF. CDR3 sequence (DNA): TGTGCCTGGACCAAGGGTACAGGCTTCCAAGAGACCCAGTACTTC.